One sample yielded the 19 T cell receptor beta chains listed below, sequenced in a study of shared clonotypes between healthy human individuals. Profiling relied on immunoSEQ multiplex PCR, and the TCRdb table lists in-frame clones only, not all of them. Found here are about 380,000 clones, just over 95% of them singletons; the top ten hold around 0.29%. Sample: memory CD8+ T cells sorted from blood. The subset: CD45RO+ cells pooled with CCR7-negative TemRA cells. The receptors come from a man aged 30-40 years in good health.

The chain is built from TRBV4-1 and TRBJ2-1; 15 bases are a match to TRBD2. Germline V CDR1 and CDR2: MGHRA, YSYEKL. With V trimmed by 4 bases and J by 6 bases, 4 bases remained unmatched. The CDR3 runs 16 residues. The CDR3 nucleotides are TGCGCCAGCAGCCCTCGGACTAGCGGGAGGGCCAATGAGCAGTTCTTC. Protein: CASSPRTSGRANEQFF.

The genes are TRBV4-2 and TRBJ2-7; 7 nucleotides line up with TRBD1. The germline V gene has CDR1 LGHNA and CDR2 YNFKEQ. The CDR3 contains 14 residues. Trimming at V came to 4 bases and at J to 6 bases, leaving 9 bases not matched to a gene. Here the CDR3 reads CASSRTGSLGEQYF. For the CDR3, the DNA is TGTGCCAGCAGCCGGACAGGTAGCTTGGGCGAGCAGTACTTC.

The CDR3, as DNA: TGTGCCAGCAGTTATCGCCCGAGACTTTATAATTCACCCCTCCACTTT. This codes for CASSYRPRLYNSPLHF. The chain is built from TRBV6-5 and TRBJ1-6; D remains ambiguous. Trimming cost V 3 bases and J 4 bases, with 13 bases left between them. The CDR3 has 16 amino acids. CDR1 is MNHEY, CDR2 SVGAGI, per germline.

The J gene is TRBJ1-2, the V gene TRBV7-9; 7 bases are a match to TRBD1. The trim removed 5 bases at V and 2 bases at J, leaving 2 bases unmatched. There are 13 residues in the CDR3. Germline loops: CDR1 SEHNR, CDR2 FQNEAQ (reference sequence). CDR3 loop: CASSPGQNYGYTF. The CDR3 DNA reads TGTGCCAGCAGCCCGGGACAGAACTATGGCTACACCTTC.

The rearrangement joins TRBV28 to TRBJ2-1; TRBD2 matches 7 bases. Germline V lookup: CDR1 MDHEN, CDR2 SYDVKM. Unmatched junction bases numbered 4, after V lost 7 bases and J lost 4 bases. The CDR3 has 13 residues. This CDR3 is CASTSGNYNEQFF. The CDR3 DNA reads TGTGCCAGCACTAGCGGAAATTACAATGAGCAGTTCTTC.

This clone is a singleton in its sample. V and J are TRBV5-1 and TRBJ2-7; TRBD1 aligns across 11 bases. The CDR3 runs to 14 residues. The germline V gene encodes CDR1 SGHRS and CDR2 YFSETQ. J was trimmed by 7 bases and V by 3 bases; bases with no gene match: 6. CDR3 region: CASSWTGGLAEQYF. In DNA form, the CDR3 reads TGCGCCAGCAGCTGGACAGGGGGCCTAGCGGAGCAGTACTTC. Looking up the rest from reference TRBV5-1 and TRBJ2-7 gives the full variable domain: KAGVTQTPRYLIKTRGQQVTLSCSPISGHRSVSWYQQTPGQGLQFLFEYFSETQRNKGNFPGRFSGRQFSNSRSEMNVSTLELGDSALYLCASSWTGGLAEQYFGPGTRLTVT.

This clone was counted only a few times. The CDR3 reads CASGYRVISQPQHF. CDR3 DNA sequence: TGTGCTAGTGGTTACAGGGTTATCAGTCAGCCCCAGCATTTT. The chain joins TRBV12-5 to TRBJ1-5, with a weak D call TRBD1 (6 bases). V lost 4 bases to trimming and J lost 6 bases, with 13 bases between them. The CDR3 length is 14 residues. CDR1 is LGHNT, CDR2 FRNRAP, per germline.

Regarding this clone: Other DNA sequences from this sample encode an identical CDR3 as well. The genes are TRBV20-1 and TRBJ2-7; D is unresolved. Germline values: CDR1 DFQATT, CDR2 SNEGSKA (reference sequence). The V and J ends lost 3 bases and 0 bases respectively, with 3 bases between them. The CDR3 is made up of 11 amino acids. The DNA for the CDR3 is TGCAGTGCTAGTCCCTCCTACGAGCAGTACTTC. It yields the protein CSASPSYEQYF.

Concerning this clone: One junction end does not reproduce the germline sequence, and a read error may be involved. The DNA of the CDR3 is TGTGCCAGCAGTTTTAGAGTCGAGCAGTGCTTC. Translation: CASSFRVEQCF. This chain links TRBV6-6 with TRBJ2-7; D is unresolved. The CDR3 is made up of 11 amino acids. Germline lookup yields CDR1 MNHNY and CDR2 SVGAGI (reference sequence).

The rearrangement joins TRBV19 to TRBJ2-1; TRBD2 matches at 9 bases. CDR1 LNHDA and CDR2 SQIVND come from the germline V gene (reference sequence). The CDR3 is made up of 15 amino acids. After removal of 3 bases from V and 9 bases from J, the junction contained 9 bases not matched to a gene. For the CDR3, the DNA is TGTGCCAGTAGTATCCTCTGGCGGGAGGGGCTTGAGCAGTTCTTC. Encoded protein: CASSILWREGLEQFF.

V is TRBV27 and J is TRBJ2-7, with 9 nucleotides matching TRBD1. The trim removed 5 bases at V and 8 bases at J, leaving 10 bases unmatched. CDR3 length: 14 residues. Germline-derived CDR1 and CDR2 are MNHEY and SMNVEV (reference sequence). The chain's CDR3 is CASSPGTGLNKQYF. CDR3 coding DNA: TGTGCCAGCAGTCCAGGGACAGGGTTGAATAAGCAGTACTTC.

V usage is TRBV7-9 and J usage is TRBJ1-4; D unclear. V was shortened by 5 bases and J by 5 bases, with 15 bases between the two germline ends. The germline CDR1 and CDR2 sequences are SEHNR and FQNEAQ (reference sequence). There are 15 residues in the CDR3. The CDR3 DNA is TGTGCCAGCAGCCTAGACGGGCGGAACAATGAAAAACTGTTTTTT. The encoded protein is CASSLDGRNNEKLFF. Looking up the rest from reference TRBV7-9 and TRBJ1-4 gives the full variable domain: DTGVSQNPRHKITKRGQNVTFRCDPISEHNRLYWYRQTLGQGPEFLTYFQNEAQLEKSRLLSDRFSAERPKGSFSTLEIQRTEQGDSAMYLCASSLDGRNNEKLFFGSGTQLSVL.

This rearrangement joins TRBV4-1 to TRBJ2-7, with TRBD2 as a possible D gene (6 bases). The CDR3 contains 13 residues. CDR1 is MGHRA and CDR2 is YSYEKL in the germline V gene. V was cut by 0 bases and J by 3 bases, with 6 bases left in between. Written as DNA, the CDR3 is TGCGCCAGCAGCCAAGATAGCGGCTACGAGCAGTACTTC. Translation gives CASSQDSGYEQYF.

This clone was seen just once. The chain joins TRBV5-1 to TRBJ2-1; 7 bases agree with TRBD1. V lost 4 bases, J lost 5 bases, and 6 bases stayed unmatched. Germline V gene data show CDR1 as SGHRS and CDR2 as YFSETQ. The CDR3 runs to 14 residues. The CDR3 loop is CASSQGGQNNEQFF. Written as DNA, the CDR3 is TGCGCCAGCAGCCAAGGGGGACAGAACAATGAGCAGTTCTTC. The full variable domain, in which reference TRBV5-1 and TRBJ2-1 provide the parts outside the CDR3, is KAGVTQTPRYLIKTRGQQVTLSCSPISGHRSVSWYQQTPGQGLQFLFEYFSETQRNKGNFPGRFSGRQFSNSRSEMNVSTLELGDSALYLCASSQGGQNNEQFFGPGTRLTVL.

V and J are TRBV7-4 and TRBJ2-2; TRBD2 aligns across 11 bases. Germline V gene lookup returns CDR1 SGHVT and CDR2 SQSDAQ. The CDR3 has 18 amino acids. V dropped 1 base and J dropped 3; count of bases not matched to a gene: 7. The CDR3 nucleotides read TGTGCCAGCAGCTTAGTTCCCGATAGCGGGAGGGACACCGGGGAGCTGTTTTTT. Its translation: CASSLVPDSGRDTGELFF.

The V and J genes are TRBV28 and TRBJ1-1; 10 positions agree with TRBD1. Germline-derived CDR1 and CDR2 are MDHEN and SYDVKM. With V trimmed by 2 bases and J by 4 bases, 7 bases remained unmatched. The CDR3 consists of 16 residues. CDR3 protein: CASSLPGTGEGTEAFF. The CDR3 DNA reads TGTGCCAGCAGTTTACCCGGGACAGGGGAGGGCACTGAAGCTTTCTTT.

This clone appeared a few times. The rearrangement joins TRBV10-3 to TRBJ2-4, with D possibly TRBD1 on 6 matching bases. Trimming removed 2 bases at V and 7 bases at J, with 6 bases between. The CDR3 sequence is 12 residues long. The germline gives CDR1 ENHRY, CDR2 SYGVKD. CDR3 nucleotide sequence: TGTGCCATCAGTGAGACAGGGAACATTCAGTACTTC. It translates to CAISETGNIQYF.

The chain joins TRBV12-2 to TRBJ2-7; the table names TRBD2, a call not compared with the DNA. TRBV12-2 is assigned pseudogene status. The length of the CDR3 is 15 residues. The CDR3 region has the DNA TGTGCAAGTCGCTTTTTATGCGGGATTTTTGACGAGCAGTACTTC. As protein: CASRFLCGIFDEQYF.

The chain recombines TRBV7-2 with TRBJ2-7, with 10 positions matching TRBD2. V dropped 4 bases and J dropped 0; count of bases not matched to a gene: 3. CDR3 length: 15 residues. Germline assignment: CDR1 SGHTA and CDR2 FQGNSA. The CDR3 region has the DNA TGTGCCAGCAGCTCATCTAGCGGGAGCTCCTACGAGCAGTACTTC. Encoded protein: CASSSSSGSSYEQYF.